Listed here are 5 T cell receptor beta chains from one sample, sequenced in a study of human T cells and chemical hapten exposure. One entry per CDR3 protein, called by TCRdb with MiXCR from the RACE reads. This table holds more than 65,000 distinct CDR3 sequences, approximately 10% found once. Time point indicated: patch test 1, 2 weeks after DPC sensitization. The treatment is: therapeutic diphenylcyclopropenone sensitization with weekly scalp DPC. The specimen comprised whole blood, sampled in connection with sensitization to the hapten diphenylcyclopropenone (DPC). The receptors originated from a woman in her forties or fifties with alopecia areata. Some clones in this sample may be carry-over from other donors' samples.

This clonotype was picked up many times. The chain employs TRBV5-1 and TRBJ2-1, with D tentatively TRBD2 (6 bases). This CDR3 spans 14 amino acids. Trimming took off 5 bases at V and 8 bases at J, with 17 bases between the two ends. The germline V gene has CDR1 SGHRS and CDR2 YFSETQ. CDR3: CASRKGLRTDEQFF. CDR3 DNA sequence: TGCGCCAGCAGAAAGGGACTGCGCACGGATGAGCAGTTCTTC.

The V gene is TRBV11-2, the J gene TRBJ2-7, with no clear D. V shed 1 base and J shed 2 bases, with 15 bases lying between them. In germline, CDR1 is SGHAT, CDR2 FQNNGV. The CDR3 covers 16 residues. CDR3 amino acids: CASSLGRALTTYEQYF. CDR3 nucleotide sequence: TGTGCCAGCAGCTTAGGACGGGCCCTAACCACCTACGAGCAGTACTTC.

This chain joins TRBV7-2 and TRBJ2-1; D may be TRBD1 or TRBD2 (6 bases each). Trimming took 5 bases from V and 7 from J, leaving 21 bases between them. From germline, CDR1 is SGHTA and CDR2 FQGNSA. The CDR3 has 16 amino acids. CDR3 protein: CASSPTGGYVVNEQFF. CDR3 bases: TGTGCCAGCAGCCCGACCGGGGGCTACGTGGTGAATGAGCAGTTCTTC.

This clonotype was recorded many times. The chain has TRBV18 and TRBJ2-7, with D possibly being TRBD1 (6 bases). Germline CDR1 and CDR2: KGHSH and LQKENI. The CDR3 has 15 residues. The V end lost 6 bases, the J end lost 3 bases, and 18 bases lay between the germline ends. The CDR3 here is CASSDGQYSGYEQYF. CDR3 sequence (DNA): TGTGCCAGCTCGGACGGACAGTACTCGGGCTACGAGCAGTACTTC. Complete variable domain (other parts from reference TRBV18 and TRBJ2-7): NAGVMQNPRHLVRRRGQEARLRCSPMKGHSHVYWYRQLPEEGLKFMVYLQKENIIDESGMPKERFSAEFPKEGPSILRIQQVVRGDSAAYFCASSDGQYSGYEQYFGPGTRLTVT.

The chain couples TRBV7-2 to TRBJ2-3; D is perhaps TRBD2 (6 bases). Germline CDR1 and CDR2: SGHTA and FQGNSA. V lost 5 bases to trimming and J lost 2 bases, with 11 bases between them. CDR3 length: 14 residues. The CDR3 here is CASSQGLHTDTQYF. The CDR3 bases are TGTGCCAGCAGCCAGGGACTTCACACAGATACGCAGTATTTT.